These 9 T cell receptor beta chains were all obtained from the same sample, sequenced in a study of OX40 agonist ivuxolimab in advanced cancers. The assay was immunoSEQ multiplex PCR, and TCRdb's table has in-frame clones only and misses some. Of 7,500 to 10,000 clones listed, more than 80% are singletons. Specimen: CD4+ or CD8+ T cells sorted from blood, collected in a trial of the OX40 agonist ivuxolimab. These receptors originate from an adult with an advanced solid tumor such as melanoma, head and neck, liver or kidney cancer.

The chain has TRBV19 and TRBJ1-2; TRBD1 is a possible D gene (5 bases). The germline V and J ends were trimmed by 5 bases and 4 bases, with 14 bases remaining between them. CDR3 length: 14 amino acids. Germline-derived CDR1 and CDR2 are LNHDA and SQIVND (reference sequence). The CDR3 DNA reads as TGTGCCAGTAGTGTACGACAGAATAGCTATGGCTACACCTTC. Protein sequence: CASSVRQNSYGYTF.

This clone was seen only a few times. The same CDR3 arises from other DNA sequences in this sample as well. The rearrangement uses TRBV18 and TRBJ2-7; 10 nucleotides match TRBD1. There are 16 residues in the CDR3. The V gene's germline CDR1 is KGHSH and CDR2 LQKENI. V lost 3 bases to trimming and J lost 4 bases; unmatched junction nucleotides: 9. In DNA, the CDR3 is TGTGCCAGCTCACCCCCCGGGACAGGGGTTTTATACGAGCAGTACTTC. Its translation is CASSPPGTGVLYEQYF.

V gene TRBV5-1 combines with J gene TRBJ2-2, with 7 bases that match TRBD2. The germline V gene encodes CDR1 SGHRS and CDR2 YFSETQ. This CDR3 region has 16 residues. Trimming took 4 bases from V and 5 from J; bases not matched to a gene: 11. The CDR3 region has the DNA TGCGCCAGCAGCGTGACCCGCGGGAGAGCAACCGGGGAGCTGTTTTTT. Protein product: CASSVTRGRATGELFF. The full variable domain, its missing parts supplied by reference TRBV5-1 and TRBJ2-2, is KAGVTQTPRYLIKTRGQQVTLSCSPISGHRSVSWYQQTPGQGLQFLFEYFSETQRNKGNFPGRFSGRQFSNSRSEMNVSTLELGDSALYLCASSVTRGRATGELFFGEGSRLTVL.

V and J are TRBV30 and TRBJ1-1; 8 bases match TRBD1. Per the germline V gene, CDR1 is GTSNPN and CDR2 is SVGIG (reference sequence). This CDR3 has 13 amino acids. The CDR3 nucleotides are TGTGCTTCGACCGGGACAGGGAACACTGAAGCTTTCTTT. Translating it yields CASTGTGNTEAFF.

This rearrangement joins TRBV19 to TRBJ2-5; a weak D match, TRBD2 (6 bases). Germline V gene sequence: CDR1 LNHDA, CDR2 SQIVND (reference sequence). Trimming took off 6 bases at V and 4 bases at J, with 12 bases between the two ends. This CDR3 contains 13 residues. Here the CDR3 reads CASRPTGGETQYF. In DNA, the CDR3 is TGTGCCAGTAGACCTACCGGGGGAGAGACCCAGTACTTC.

This clone was observed a handful of times. The V and J genes are TRBV19 and TRBJ1-2; D is uncertain. Germline V gives CDR1 LNHDA, CDR2 SQIVND (reference sequence). V was pared by 8 bases and J by 6 bases, with 16 bases between. CDR3 length equals 13 residues. The CDR3 DNA reads as TGTGCCAGTTACACACCGCTGCGTGATGGCTACACCTTC. It yields the protein CASYTPLRDGYTF. Complete variable domain (other parts from reference TRBV19 and TRBJ1-2): DGGITQSPKYLFRKEGQNVTLSCEQNLNHDAMYWYRQDPGQGLRLIYYSQIVNDFQKGDIAEGYSVSREKKESFPLTVTSAQKNPTAFYLCASYTPLRDGYTFGSGTRLTVV.

This clone was counted between two and nine times. The V call is TRBV10-3, the J call TRBJ1-1; D not certain. This CDR3 spans 14 amino acids. Germline loops: CDR1 ENHRY, CDR2 SYGVKD. Deletions cut 0 bases from V and 6 bases from J, with 11 bases between. This CDR3 is CAISESTGNPEAFF. The DNA for the CDR3 is TGTGCCATCAGTGAGTCAACGGGGAATCCTGAAGCTTTCTTT.

The V call is TRBV5-4, the J call TRBJ1-1; D unclear. CDR1 and CDR2 from the germline V gene are SGHNT and YYREEE (reference sequence). Trimming left V 2 bases short and J 0 bases short, with 11 bases between. This CDR3 is built from 15 residues. DNA for the CDR3: TGTGCCAGCAGCTTTGGGGAGGATATGAACACTGAAGCTTTCTTT. It encodes CASSFGEDMNTEAFF.

The CDR3 nucleotides read TGTGCCAGCAGTGAATATCAAGGAGCATATGAGCAGTTCTTC. This gives the protein CASSEYQGAYEQFF. The chain combines TRBV6-1 with TRBJ2-1, with D unresolved. The CDR3 contains 14 residues. Germline assignment: CDR1 MNHNS and CDR2 SASEGT. The ends were cut back, 2 bases at V and 8 bases at J, with 13 bases in the middle.